These 29 T cell receptor beta chains were all obtained from the same sample, sequenced in a study of monozygotic twins with inflammatory bowel disease. Following a re-call of the 5' RACE reads, TCRdb has one entry per CDR3 protein and lacks DNA. This table holds hundreds of thousands of distinct CDR3 sequences. Sequenced sample: blood. The receptors were gathered from a human donor with ulcerative colitis or Crohn's disease, or a healthy co-twin of an affected twin (not recorded which).

V usage is TRBV5-1 and J usage is TRBJ2-7; TCRdb lists TRBD1, though no DNA is available to test this call. Germline V gene sequence: CDR1 SGHRS, CDR2 YFSETQ. This CDR3 has 15 amino acids. The CDR3 loop is CASSLIQGPTYEQYF.

V and J are TRBV11-2 and TRBJ2-5. The germline V gene encodes CDR1 SGHAT and CDR2 FQNNGV. CDR3 length: 16 residues. CDR3 residues: CASSLGSAAVLETQYF.

V is TRBV3-1 and J is TRBJ2-4. CDR1 LGHDT and CDR2 YNNKEL come from the germline V gene (reference sequence). This CDR3 region has 14 residues. Here the CDR3 reads CASSQGLAKNIQYF.

The gene calls are TRBV5-1 and TRBJ2-5; there is no DNA to check the TCRdb D call of TRBD1. The CDR3 extends over 13 amino acids. The germline V gene has CDR1 SGHRS and CDR2 YFSETQ. The CDR3 protein is CASSEGQGETQYF.

V gene TRBV7-2 combines with J gene TRBJ2-1; as DNA is missing, the TRBD2 call by TCRdb cannot be tested. The CDR3 has 15 amino acids. Germline loops: CDR1 SGHTA, CDR2 FQGNSA. CDR3 in amino acids: CASSWLAWGDNEQFF.

The CDR3 protein is CASSSGGRGRGGNTYEQYF. This chain uses TRBV28 with TRBJ2-7; TCRdb selects TRBD1, and the lack of DNA leaves this call unchecked. The CDR3 is 19 residues long. Per germline, CDR1 MDHEN and CDR2 SYDVKM.

The chain carries TRBV20-1 and TRBJ2-7; TCRdb outputs TRBD1, but without DNA this stays unchecked. In germline, CDR1 is DFQATT, CDR2 SNEGSKA (reference sequence). This CDR3 is 12 amino acids long. CDR3 protein: CSASQGLYEQYF.

The V and J genes are TRBV20-1 and TRBJ2-7; TCRdb selects TRBD1, and the lack of DNA leaves this call unchecked. This CDR3 has 12 amino acids. Germline-derived CDR1 and CDR2 are DFQATT and SNEGSKA (reference sequence). This CDR3 is CSARTGFREQYF.

The rearrangement links TRBV7-2 to TRBJ2-1; TCRdb outputs TRBD1, but without DNA this stays unchecked. The germline V gene encodes CDR1 SGHTA and CDR2 FQGNSA. The CDR3 runs to 15 residues. The CDR3 sequence is CASSYGTGFYNEQFF. Full variable domain (rest looked up from reference TRBV7-2 and TRBJ2-1): GAGVSQSPSNKVTEKGKDVELRCDPISGHTALYWYRQSLGQGLEFLIYFQGNSAPDKSGLPSDRFSAERTGGSVSTLTIQRTQQEDSAVYLCASSYGTGFYNEQFFGPGTRLTVL.

V gene TRBV10-3 combines with J gene TRBJ2-1; lacking DNA, the TRBD1 call made by TCRdb goes unchecked. CDR1 is ENHRY and CDR2 is SYGVKD in the germline V gene. The CDR3 loop spans 12 amino acids. CDR3 in amino acids: CAIATGSNEQFF.

The chain carries TRBV6-1 and TRBJ1-1. The CDR3 is 13 amino acids. Germline V gene sequence: CDR1 MNHNS, CDR2 SASEGT. CDR3 loop: CASSVGHYTEAFF.

CDR3 residues: CASSQGLAGENTQYF. The chain carries TRBV4-3 and TRBJ2-3; TCRdb selects TRBD2, and the lack of DNA leaves this call unchecked. The CDR3 consists of 15 residues. Germline CDR1 LGHNA, CDR2 YSLEER.

The J gene is TRBJ1-2, the V gene TRBV6-1; the D call of TRBD1 rests on TCRdb alone, since no DNA is present to check it. CDR3 length equals 13 residues. Germline assignment: CDR1 MNHNS and CDR2 SASEGT. CDR3 protein: CASVSGGLYGYTF.

The genes are TRBV5-1 and TRBJ2-1; the TRBD2 assignment by TCRdb is unverifiable without DNA. The CDR3 is 15 residues long. Per the germline V gene, CDR1 is SGHRS and CDR2 is YFSETQ. CDR3 residues: CASSAGLAAVNEQIF.

This chain links TRBV11-2 with TRBJ2-3; there is no DNA to check the TCRdb D call of TRBD2. Germline assignment: CDR1 SGHAT and CDR2 FQNNGV. This CDR3 comprises 19 residues. CDR3 residues: CASSSKPGLAGGGGDTQYF.

This chain uses TRBV7-2 with TRBJ2-7; lacking DNA, the TRBD1 call made by TCRdb goes unchecked. Germline lookup yields CDR1 SGHTA and CDR2 FQGNSA. CDR3 length: 18 amino acids. The CDR3 spells CASSLASGQRNPPYEQYF.

V is TRBV29-1 and J is TRBJ2-5; lacking DNA, the TRBD2 call made by TCRdb goes unchecked. Germline lookup yields CDR1 SQVTM and CDR2 ANQGSEA. This CDR3 spans 13 amino acids. The CDR3 sequence is CSSEGLAQETQYF. The full variable domain, with the rest looked up from reference TRBV29-1 and TRBJ2-5, is SAVISQKPSRDICQRGTSLTIQCQVDSQVTMMFWYRQQPGQSLTLIATANQGSEATYESGFVIDKFPISRPNLTFSTLTVSNMSPEDSSIYLCSSEGLAQETQYFGPGTRLLVL.

This CDR3 is CASSSQGRNEKLFF. This chain joins TRBV5-6 and TRBJ1-4; TCRdb returns TRBD1, unconfirmable since there is no DNA. The germline CDR1 and CDR2 sequences are SGHDT and YYEEEE. This CDR3 contains 14 residues.

The rearrangement joins TRBV7-2 to TRBJ1-5; there is no DNA to check the TCRdb D call of TRBD1. The CDR3 contains 12 residues. Per germline, CDR1 SGHTA and CDR2 FQGNSA. Here the CDR3 reads CASGTGGQPQHF.

The chain employs TRBV3-1 and TRBJ2-7; no DNA is available, so the TRBD1 call from TCRdb remains unchecked. The CDR3 is made up of 14 amino acids. Germline V gene sequence: CDR1 LGHDT, CDR2 YNNKEL (reference sequence). CDR3 region: CASSSGRAVYEQYF.

CDR3 amino acids: CASSGRQVGEAFF. The chain couples TRBV25-1 to TRBJ1-1; TCRdb lists TRBD1, though no DNA is available to test this call. The germline CDR1 and CDR2 sequences are MGHDK and SYGVNS. This CDR3 is built from 13 residues.

V is TRBV11-2 and J is TRBJ2-7; TCRdb's D call of TRBD2 is untestable without DNA. The CDR3 runs 16 residues. CDR1 and CDR2 (germline): SGHAT, FQNNGV. Here the CDR3 reads CASSLFLAGGSCEQYF.

J is TRBJ2-7 and V is TRBV28; lacking DNA, the TRBD1 call made by TCRdb goes unchecked. This CDR3 has 15 amino acids. The germline gives CDR1 MDHEN, CDR2 SYDVKM. This chain's CDR3 is CSSSSPGQGAGEQYF.

The gene calls are TRBV5-1 and TRBJ1-4. The CDR3 is 14 residues long. Germline CDR1 and CDR2: SGHRS and YFSETQ. CDR3: CASSPDSTNEKLFF. The variable domain in full, completed from reference TRBV5-1 and TRBJ1-4, reads KAGVTQTPRYLIKTRGQQVTLSCSPISGHRSVSWYQQTPGQGLQFLFEYFSETQRNKGNFPGRFSGRQFSNSRSEMNVSTLELGDSALYLCASSPDSTNEKLFFGSGTQLSVL.

This chain joins TRBV14 and TRBJ2-2; the D call of TRBD1 rests on TCRdb alone, since no DNA is present to check it. CDR1 and CDR2 from the germline V gene are SGHDN and FVKESK. The CDR3 is 16 amino acids. CDR3 sequence reads: CASSQWSGRITGELFF.

The chain recombines TRBV12-3 or TRBV12-4 with TRBJ2-4; TCRdb names TRBD2, which stays unverified in the absence of DNA. The CDR3 contains 15 residues. The CDR3 reads CASSFSRVAKNIQYF.

The chain employs TRBV7-3 and TRBJ1-1. CDR3 length: 13 amino acids. Germline values: CDR1 SGHTA, CDR2 FQGTGA. CDR3 in amino acids: CASSLTRQADAFF. Together with reference TRBV7-3 and TRBJ1-1, the CDR3 gives the full variable domain: GAGVSQTPSNKVTEKGKYVELRCDPISGHTALYWYRQSLGQGPEFLIYFQGTGAADDSGLPNDRFFAVRPEGSVSTLKIQRTERGDSAVYLCASSLTRQADAFFGQGTRLTVV.

The rearrangement uses TRBV7-6 and TRBJ1-6; the D call from TCRdb, TRBD1, cannot be confirmed without DNA. The germline V gene encodes CDR1 SGHVS and CDR2 FNYEAQ. The CDR3 has 16 residues. CDR3 region: CASSSSGAGYNSPLHF.

The chain carries TRBV6-5 and TRBJ1-1; the TCRdb call, TRBD1, lacks DNA for checking. This CDR3 contains 15 residues. Germline CDR1 MNHEY, CDR2 SVGAGI. The CDR3: CASSSKGTGNTEAFF.